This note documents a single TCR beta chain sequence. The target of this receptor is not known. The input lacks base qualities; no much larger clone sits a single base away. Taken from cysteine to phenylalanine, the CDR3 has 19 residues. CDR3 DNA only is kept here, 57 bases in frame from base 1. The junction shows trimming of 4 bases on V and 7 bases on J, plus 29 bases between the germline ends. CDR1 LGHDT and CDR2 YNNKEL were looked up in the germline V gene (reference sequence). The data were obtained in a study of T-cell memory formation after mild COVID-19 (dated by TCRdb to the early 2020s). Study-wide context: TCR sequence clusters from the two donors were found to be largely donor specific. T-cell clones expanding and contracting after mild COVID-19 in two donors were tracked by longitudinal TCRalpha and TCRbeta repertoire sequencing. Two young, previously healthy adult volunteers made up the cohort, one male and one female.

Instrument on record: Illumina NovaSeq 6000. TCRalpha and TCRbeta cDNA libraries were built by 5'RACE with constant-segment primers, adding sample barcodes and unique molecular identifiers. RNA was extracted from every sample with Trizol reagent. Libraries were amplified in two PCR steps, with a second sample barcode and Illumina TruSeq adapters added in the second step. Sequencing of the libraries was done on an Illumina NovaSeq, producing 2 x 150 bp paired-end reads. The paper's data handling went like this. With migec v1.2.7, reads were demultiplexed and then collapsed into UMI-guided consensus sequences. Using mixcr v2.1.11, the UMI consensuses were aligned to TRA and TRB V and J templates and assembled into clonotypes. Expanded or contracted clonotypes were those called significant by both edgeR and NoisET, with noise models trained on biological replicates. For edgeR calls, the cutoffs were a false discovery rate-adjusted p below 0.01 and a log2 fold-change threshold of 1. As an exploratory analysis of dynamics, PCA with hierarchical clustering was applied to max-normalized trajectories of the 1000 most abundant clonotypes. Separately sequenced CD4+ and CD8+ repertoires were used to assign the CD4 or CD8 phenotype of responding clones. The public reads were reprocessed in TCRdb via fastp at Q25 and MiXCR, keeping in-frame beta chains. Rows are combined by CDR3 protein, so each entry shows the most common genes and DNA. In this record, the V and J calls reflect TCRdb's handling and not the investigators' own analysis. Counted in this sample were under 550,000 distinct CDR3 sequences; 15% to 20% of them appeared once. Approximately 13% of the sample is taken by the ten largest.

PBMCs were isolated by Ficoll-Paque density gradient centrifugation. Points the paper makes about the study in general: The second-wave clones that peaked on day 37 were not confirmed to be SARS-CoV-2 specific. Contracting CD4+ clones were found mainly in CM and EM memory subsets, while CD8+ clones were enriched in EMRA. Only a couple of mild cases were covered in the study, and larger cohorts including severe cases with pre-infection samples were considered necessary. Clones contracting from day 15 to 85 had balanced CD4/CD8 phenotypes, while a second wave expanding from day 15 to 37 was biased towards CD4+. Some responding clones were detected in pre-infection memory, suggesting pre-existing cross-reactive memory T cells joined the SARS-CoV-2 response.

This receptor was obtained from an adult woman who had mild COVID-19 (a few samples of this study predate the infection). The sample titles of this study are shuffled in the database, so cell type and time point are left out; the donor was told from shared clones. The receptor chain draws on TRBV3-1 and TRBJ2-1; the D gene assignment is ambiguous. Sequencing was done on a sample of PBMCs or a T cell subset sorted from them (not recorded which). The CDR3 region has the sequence CASSPGSITARPAANEQFF. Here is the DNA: TGTGCCAGCAGCCCGGGTAGCATCACTGCCAGGCCTGCTGCGAATGAGCAGTTCTTC.